This entry describes one TCR beta chain. Data came from immunoSEQ multiplex PCR; TCRdb stores just in-frame clones and leaves some out. The sample yields some 60,000 clones, over 75% seen once. The data belong to a study of OX40 agonist ivuxolimab in advanced cancers. Study details: Anti-PD-1, anti-PD-L1 or anti-CTLA-4 therapy given earlier was allowed, and approximately 40% had some.

Patients who had autoimmune disease history or got systemic immunosuppression were left out. Unmatched junction bases numbered 8, after V lost 4 bases and J lost 0 bases. This CDR3 spans 18 amino acids. The germline gives CDR1 KGHSY, CDR2 FQNENV. The V and J genes are TRBV16 and TRBJ2-6, with 8 bases matching TRBD1. Sequenced material: CD4+ or CD8+ T cells sorted from blood, taken in a trial of the OX40 agonist ivuxolimab. This sequence was found in an adult with an advanced solid tumor such as melanoma, head and neck, liver or kidney cancer. This chain's CDR3 is CASSPLTGVSSGANVLTF. The CDR3 bases are TGTGCCAGCAGCCCCCTGACAGGGGTTTCCTCTGGGGCCAACGTCCTGACTTTC. The whole variable domain, filled in from reference TRBV16 and TRBJ2-6, reads GEEVAQTPKHLVRGEGQKAKLYCAPIKGHSYVFWYQQVLKNEFKFLISFQNENVFDETGMPKERFSAKCLPNSPCSLEIQATKLEDSAVYFCASSPLTGVSSGANVLTFGAGSRLTVL.